The 22 T cell receptor beta chains listed next were all sequenced from one sample in a study of T cells in Graves' hyperthyroidism and ophthalmopathy (dated by TCRdb to about 2019). Libraries came from multiplex PCR. Sequencing relied on an Illumina HiSeq 2000. The TCR beta CDR3 regions were amplified from the RNA transcripts. For the first round of RT-PCR on the TCR CDR3, the HTBI primer set was used together with the Qiagen OneStep RT-PCR kit. TCRdb reprocessing: public reads trimmed at Q25 with fastp, clones called with MiXCR, in-frame beta chains kept. Each entry is one CDR3 protein sequence, shown with its most common DNA and genes. A total of over 700,000 distinct CDR3 sequences appear in this sample, approximately 36% of them only once. In total, the top ten clones hold 30% to 40% of the sample. What was sequenced was blood. The source is a woman between 40 and 55 years old with Graves' hyperthyroidism.

In this sample, this clonotype turned up a few times. The genes are TRBV4-3 and TRBJ1-4, with D unclear. V was pared by 3 bases and J by 0 bases, with 11 bases between. The CDR3 extends over 16 amino acids. Germline loops: CDR1 LGHNA, CDR2 YSLEER. CDR3: CASSQGIVATNEKLFF. The CDR3 DNA follows: TGCGCCAGCAGCCAGGGCATCGTTGCAACTAATGAAAAACTGTTTTTT.

V and J are TRBV7-9 and TRBJ2-1; 14 positions agree with TRBD2. The V gene end was trimmed by 2 bases and the J gene end by 9 bases; junction bases not matched to a gene: 6. This CDR3 spans 16 amino acids. CDR1 SEHNR and CDR2 FQNEAQ come from the germline V gene (reference sequence). CDR3 region: CASSLTGLAGVGEQFF. The DNA of the CDR3 is TGTGCCAGCAGCTTAACGGGACTAGCGGGAGTCGGTGAGCAGTTCTTC.

This clonotype was seen more than once but under ten times. The rearrangement links TRBV7-9 to TRBJ2-3, with D possibly being TRBD1 or TRBD2 (5 bases each). The CDR3 is 13 residues long. Germline V lookup: CDR1 SEHNR, CDR2 FQNEAQ (reference sequence). V lost 5 bases, J lost 5 bases, and 11 bases lay in between. The CDR3, as DNA: TGTGCCAGCAGCCTCCGGGACGGAGATACGCAGTATTTT. This codes for CASSLRDGDTQYF.

This clonotype was counted a few times. The rearrangement joins TRBV12-3 or TRBV12-4 to TRBJ1-1, with D hard to call. CDR3 length equals 14 residues. V gave up 7 bases and J gave up 1 base, with 13 bases separating them. CDR3 in DNA: TGTGCCAGCACCCAGACCGACAAGAACACTGAAGCTTTCTTT. This codes for CASTQTDKNTEAFF.

The V gene is TRBV7-8, the J gene TRBJ1-6, with no clear D. CDR1 and CDR2 from the germline V gene are SGHVS and FQNEAQ. V gave up 6 bases and J gave up 8 bases, with 20 bases separating them. The CDR3 contains 16 residues. The CDR3 here is CASSLSAVDQDSPLHF. The CDR3 coding sequence is TGTGCCAGCAGTTTATCGGCGGTAGATCAGGATTCACCCCTCCACTTT.

On this clonotype: This may stem from a read error, because a much larger clone lies one nucleotide away. The genes are TRBV10-3 and TRBJ2-2; 9 nucleotides match TRBD2. This CDR3 is built from 14 residues. Germline CDR1 and CDR2: ENHRY and SYGVKD. Here the CDR3 reads CAITRTSDPGELLF. The CDR3 DNA reads TGTGCCATCACTAGGACTAGCGACCCCGGGGAGCTGCTTTTT.

This clonotype was seen only a few times. The V gene is TRBV12-3 or TRBV12-4, the J gene TRBJ1-1, with D possibly being TRBD1 (6 bases). V was clipped by 7 bases and J by 4 bases, with 16 bases between them. The CDR3 has 14 residues. CDR3 loop: CASTPLRGGTEAFF. DNA for the CDR3: TGTGCCAGCACCCCGTTGAGGGGGGGCACTGAAGCTTTCTTT.

This clonotype occurred many times. The chain links TRBV2 to TRBJ2-7; D is ambiguous. Trimming took 11 bases from V and 6 from J, leaving 32 bases between them. CDR3 length equals 17 residues. In germline, CDR1 is SNHLY, CDR2 FYNNEI. The CDR3 coding sequence is TGTGCCCCCCTCCTGGGAAGACGCTGTTTTATTGGGCTCGAGCAGTACTTC. Translated, it gives CAPLLGRRCFIGLEQYF.

The chain couples TRBV11-2 to TRBJ1-4; 9 bases align to TRBD1. CDR1 and CDR2 from the germline V gene are SGHAT and FQNNGV. J lost 8 bases, V lost 7 bases, and 11 bases had no gene match. The CDR3 has 15 amino acids. In DNA form, the CDR3 reads TGTGCCAGCAAGATTGGACAGGGGTTTTGGGAAAAACTGTTTTTT. Translation gives CASKIGQGFWEKLFF.

The chain employs TRBV9 and TRBJ2-7; D may correspond to TRBD1 or TRBD2 (5 bases each). CDR1 is SGDLS and CDR2 is YYNGEE in the germline V gene. The length of the CDR3 is 14 residues. The V and J ends lost 2 bases and 2 bases respectively, with 11 bases between them. The CDR3 coding sequence is TGTGCCAGCAGCGTTGGGGGTTCAACCTACGAGCAGTACTTC. Its protein product is CASSVGGSTYEQYF. The complete variable domain, with remaining parts taken from reference TRBV9 and TRBJ2-7, reads DSGVTQTPKHLITATGQRVTLRCSPRSGDLSVYWYQQSLDQGLQFLIQYYNGEERAKGNILERFSAQQFPDLHSELNLSSLELGDSALYFCASSVGGSTYEQYFGPGTRLTVT.

This clonotype was counted only a few times. The rearrangement uses TRBV20-1 and TRBJ2-7, with D perhaps TRBD2 (6 bases). V lost 6 bases and J 2 bases, leaving 14 bases between the germline ends. Germline V gene data show CDR1 as DFQATT and CDR2 as SNEGSKA (reference sequence). The CDR3 sequence is 13 residues long. In nucleotides, the CDR3 is TGCAGTGCCCATTTAGCGGAACCCTACGAGCAGTACTTC. It is translated as CSAHLAEPYEQYF.

The chain uses TRBV20-1 and TRBJ2-5, with 10 bases lining up with TRBD2. The DNA end lines up better with TRBJ2-1; the J call may be wrong. From germline, CDR1 is DFQATT and CDR2 SNEGSKA (reference sequence). CDR3 length: 13 residues. CDR3 sequence reads: CSARGLATNEQFF. CDR3 nucleotide sequence: TGCAGTGCTAGGGGACTAGCGACGAATGAGCAGTTCTTC.

This clonotype showed up many times. The chain combines TRBV19 with TRBJ1-5; 8 bases fit TRBD1. Trimming removed 5 bases from V and 4 bases from J; junction bases left unmatched: 10. The germline V gene has CDR1 LNHDA and CDR2 SQIVND (reference sequence). The CDR3 is 16 amino acids. The CDR3 reads CASSFDRGGHNQPQHF. The CDR3 nucleotides are TGTGCCAGTAGTTTCGACAGGGGAGGTCATAATCAGCCCCAGCATTTT.

The chain couples TRBV19 to TRBJ1-1; 11 nucleotides line up with TRBD1. Germline CDR1 LNHDA, CDR2 SQIVND (reference sequence). The V segment lost 6 bases and the J segment 11 bases; nucleotides outside the gene matches: 11. CDR3 length: 14 amino acids. CDR3 sequence (DNA): TGTGCCAGTAGGATTGGACAGGGGGCGACTAGTGCTTTCTTT. Translating it yields CASRIGQGATSAFF.

This clonotype was counted at least ten times. This sequence joins TRBV20-1 and TRBJ1-2; no reliable D call. The V end was cut by 0 bases, the J end by 2 bases, with 7 bases between. Germline V gene lookup returns CDR1 DFQATT and CDR2 SNEGSKA (reference sequence). This CDR3 is 13 amino acids long. The CDR3 protein is CSAREYRNYGYTF. Written as DNA, the CDR3 is TGCAGTGCTAGAGAGTACAGAAACTATGGCTACACCTTC.

Details on this clonotype: A junction boundary mismatches the germline segment, possibly from a read error. The rearrangement links TRBV12-3 or TRBV12-4 to TRBJ2-7; D ambiguous. There are 14 residues in the CDR3. CDR3 bases: TGTGCCAGCAGTTTAGAACAGAGCTCCTACGGGCAGTACTTC. It is translated as CASSLEQSSYGQYF.

This clonotype was recorded many times. This sequence joins TRBV20-1 and TRBJ2-7, with D hard to call. This CDR3 is 11 amino acids long. Per the germline V gene, CDR1 is DFQATT and CDR2 is SNEGSKA (reference sequence). V was shortened by 3 bases and J by 4 bases, with 7 bases between the two germline ends. The CDR3 is CSARHGYEQYF. For the CDR3, the DNA is TGCAGTGCTAGGCATGGTTACGAGCAGTACTTC.

This clonotype was detected ten times or more. This chain uses TRBV7-2 with TRBJ1-1; no reliable D call. The germline CDR1 and CDR2 sequences are SGHTA and FQGNSA. The germline V and J ends were trimmed by 2 bases and 0 bases, with 7 bases remaining between them. There are 14 residues in the CDR3. The CDR3: CASSLYVVNTEAFF. The CDR3 DNA is TGTGCCAGCAGCTTATATGTGGTGAACACTGAAGCTTTCTTT.

The rearrangement uses TRBV11-2 and TRBJ1-1; D uncertain. The CDR3 length is 15 residues. The germline CDR1 and CDR2 sequences are SGHAT and FQNNGV. Trimming removed 6 bases at V and 1 base at J, with 15 bases between. The CDR3 nucleotides are TGTGCCAGCAGTGTCATGACCGATTCGAACACTGAAGCTTTCTTT. Its protein product is CASSVMTDSNTEAFF.

This clonotype has a count of ten or more. The rearrangement uses TRBV15 and TRBJ1-1; TRBD1 is a possible D gene (5 bases). The V gene's germline CDR1 is LNHNV and CDR2 YYDKDF (reference sequence). The V gene lost 5 bases and the J gene lost 6 bases, with 16 bases spanning the gap. The CDR3 contains 14 residues. CDR3 in amino acids: CATSRLGDVPEAFF. CDR3 in DNA: TGTGCCACCAGCCGCCTAGGGGACGTGCCTGAAGCTTTCTTT.

This chain joins TRBV5-1 and TRBJ2-5, with D possibly being TRBD1 or TRBD2 (6 bases each). The V and J ends lost 3 bases and 6 bases respectively, with 12 bases between them. CDR1 and CDR2 from the germline V gene are SGHRS and YFSETQ. The CDR3 sequence is 13 residues long. CDR3 nucleotides: TGCGCCAGCAGCTACGGGGGCCCCAAGACCCAGTACTTC. Its protein product is CASSYGGPKTQYF. The full variable domain, with the rest looked up from reference TRBV5-1 and TRBJ2-5, is KAGVTQTPRYLIKTRGQQVTLSCSPISGHRSVSWYQQTPGQGLQFLFEYFSETQRNKGNFPGRFSGRQFSNSRSEMNVSTLELGDSALYLCASSYGGPKTQYFGPGTRLLVL.

This clonotype was seen just once. V is TRBV19 and J is TRBJ2-5; TRBD2 aligns across 9 bases. Judging by the DNA end, TRBJ2-1 fits better; the J call may be wrong. This CDR3 has 15 amino acids. Per germline, CDR1 LNHDA and CDR2 SQIVND (reference sequence). The DNA for the CDR3 is TGTGCCAGTAGTAATGGGCGGGAGGGCTACAATGAGCAGTTCTTC. Its translation: CASSNGREGYNEQFF.